The 24 T cell receptor beta chains reported below all come from one sample, sequenced in a study of T cell clonality in common variable immunodeficiency. Study results and limitations: In common variable immunodeficiency, TCR beta chains reportedly carried fewer deletions and N-nucleotide insertions.

Clones were read by immunoSEQ multiplex PCR, and TCRdb kept only the in-frame ones, dropping some. The sample was found to contain 7,000 to 9,500 clones, and every one recurs. Which antigens these TCRs recognize remains unknown. Sample: peripheral blood mononuclear cells. Receptors originate from a human donor with common variable immunodeficiency.

Many counts were recorded for this clone. The read finishes 3 residues shy of the CDR3 end, and the germline J gene is used to complete it. The gene calls are TRBV2 and TRBJ1-1; D is uncertain. CDR1 and CDR2 from the germline V gene are SNHLY and FYNNEI. The ends were cut back, 4 bases at V and 3 bases at J, with 9 bases in the middle. The CDR3 spans 13 residues. The CDR3 here is CASSGQVYTEAFF. The DNA read from the CDR3 is TGTGCCAGCAGTGGGCAGGTCTACACTGAA.

There are many counts of this clone. The CDR3 region is CASSQRTGTYEQYF. Partial CDR3 DNA: TGTGCCAGCAGCCAGCGGACAGGGACCTACGAG. V and J are TRBV4-2 and TRBJ2-7; 8 bases line up with TRBD1. The DNA ends 3 residues before the CDR3 does, and the rest of the CDR3 is filled in from the germline J gene. The germline gives CDR1 LGHNA, CDR2 YNFKEQ. J gave up 2 bases and V 3 bases, and 3 bases lay outside the gene matches. This CDR3 spans 14 amino acids.

This clone was picked up many times. The CDR3 is cut off 3 residues early in the read; its end comes from the germline J gene. This chain uses TRBV20-1 with TRBJ2-1; TRBD2 matches at 12 bases. CDR1 is DFQATT and CDR2 is SNEGSKA in the germline V gene (reference sequence). The J segment lost 6 bases and the V segment lost 6 bases, leaving 18 bases of the junction unmatched. The CDR3 extends over 18 amino acids. This chain's CDR3 is CSAKLWTSGAGFVNEQFF. Incomplete CDR3 DNA: TGCAGTGCCAAGCTATGGACTAGCGGGGCAGGGTTCGTCAATGAG.

This clone was counted at least ten times. The CDR3 is cut off 3 residues early in the read; its end comes from the germline J gene. The chain combines TRBV5-1 with TRBJ2-3; TRBD1 or TRBD2 may be the D gene (5 bases each). Germline CDR1 reads SGHRS; CDR2 reads YFSETQ. CDR3 size: 15 residues. V lost 5 bases to trimming and J lost 2 bases, with 15 bases between them. The CDR3 sequence: CASREGNLNTDTQYF. CDR3 DNA, as far as it was read: TGCGCCAGCAGAGAGGGGAATCTCAACACAGATACG.

This clone was counted ten times or more. Read data end 3 residues before the CDR3 end; the end is taken from the germline J gene. The chain recombines TRBV20-1 with TRBJ1-6; tentatively, D is TRBD1 (5 bases). The ends were cut back, 5 bases at V and 12 bases at J, with 8 bases in the middle. The CDR3 runs to 10 residues. CDR1 and CDR2 (germline): DFQATT, SNEGSKA (reference sequence). The DNA read from the CDR3 is TGCAGTGCTGGCGACAGACCC. This sequence encodes CSAGDRP. The full CDR3 is CSAGDRPLHF.

In its sample, this clone was seen many times. The sequence runs out 3 residues before the end of the CDR3; the remainder is reconstructed from the germline J gene. V gene TRBV7-6 combines with J gene TRBJ2-1; D may be TRBD2 (7 bases). This CDR3 has 17 residues. CDR1 and CDR2 (germline): SGHVS, FNYEAQ. V lost 5 bases, J lost 8 bases, and 25 bases lay in between. CDR3 sequence: CASSPLTRRGREDEQFF. The CDR3 bases that were read are TGTGCCAGCAGCCCTCTGACGAGGCGGGGGCGAGAGGATGAG.

This clone has a count of ten or more. The CDR3 is cut off 3 residues early in the read; its end comes from the germline J gene. The chain joins TRBV4-1 to TRBJ1-4, with 7 bases fitting TRBD1. Looked up from germline, CDR1 is MGHRA and CDR2 is YSYEKL. CDR3 length: 16 amino acids. The J segment lost 2 bases and the V segment lost 0 bases, leaving 3 bases of the junction unmatched. CDR3 loop: CASSQDPTGTNEKLFF. The CDR3 bases that were read are TGCGCCAGCAGCCAAGACCCGACAGGGACTAATGAAAAA.

This clone was picked up a small number of times. From the germline J gene comes the end of the CDR3, since the read stops 3 residues before it. The gene calls are TRBV7-9 and TRBJ1-1, with D uncertain. The V gene's germline CDR1 is SEHNR and CDR2 FQNEAQ (reference sequence). The CDR3 covers 13 residues. The DNA read from the CDR3 is TGTGCCAGCAGCTCACTACCCGGAGGCAAA. Protein product: CASSSLPGGK. Given in full, the CDR3 is CASSSLPGGKAFF.

The table lists this clone with many counts. This CDR3 reads CSATRTGPFNEQFF. CDR3 bases read: TGCAGTGCCACCAGGACAGGGCCTTTCAATGAG. This chain uses TRBV20-1 with TRBJ2-1; 8 bases fit TRBD1. The CDR3 end falls 3 residues outside the read, so it is completed with the germline J gene. The germline CDR1 and CDR2 sequences are DFQATT and SNEGSKA (reference sequence). CDR3 length: 14 residues. V lost 6 bases and J lost 6; bases outside the gene matches: 10.

This clone was recorded at least ten times. The sequence runs out 3 residues before the end of the CDR3; the remainder is reconstructed from the germline J gene. The chain links TRBV19 to TRBJ2-3; 8 bases map to TRBD2. Trimming removed 7 bases from V and 2 bases from J; junction bases left unmatched: 20. Germline assignment: CDR1 LNHDA and CDR2 SQIVND (reference sequence). The CDR3 length is 19 residues. CDR3: CASTDRAGGAGRVTDTQYF. The part of the CDR3 DNA that was read is TGTGCCAGTACTGATAGGGCCGGGGGGGCCGGAAGGGTCACAGATACG.

This clone has ten or more counts. CDR3 sequence: CASSVPGLSEAGANVLTF. The CDR3 DNA, read in part, is TGTGCCAGCAGTGTCCCGGGACTGTCAGAGGCTGGGGCCAACGTC. V is TRBV2 and J is TRBJ2-6; D may be TRBD2 (6 bases). The read finishes 3 residues shy of the CDR3 end, and the germline J gene is used to complete it. The CDR3 extends over 18 amino acids. V was shortened by 4 bases and J by 2 bases, with 18 bases between the two germline ends. Germline V lookup: CDR1 SNHLY, CDR2 FYNNEI.

This clone was seen at least ten times. Sequencing ends 3 residues short of the CDR3 end; the germline J gene provides the rest. This chain links TRBV5-1 with TRBJ2-3; 9 nucleotides align to TRBD1. The CDR3 runs to 16 residues. V gave up 1 base and J gave up 2 bases; unmatched junction bases: 5. Per germline, CDR1 SGHRS and CDR2 YFSETQ. The CDR3 is CASSLSPQGATDTQYF. The covered CDR3 bases are TGCGCCAGCAGCTTGTCACCACAGGGGGCCACAGATACG.

This clone has a count of ten or more. The read gets to within 3 residues of the CDR3 end, and the germline J gene fills in the rest. This sequence joins TRBV20-1 and TRBJ1-6, with D possibly matching TRBD1 (5 bases). From germline, CDR1 is DFQATT and CDR2 SNEGSKA (reference sequence). V lost 3 bases, J lost 7 bases, and 10 bases lay in between. The CDR3 spans 13 residues. Incomplete CDR3 DNA: TGCAGTGCTAGGGCCAGGGCCAATTCACCC. Protein sequence: CSARARANSP. In full, the CDR3 is CSARARANSPLHF.

In its sample, this clone ranks as medium-sized. The read halts 3 residues ahead of the CDR3 end, with the missing end drawn from the germline J gene. The rearrangement joins TRBV11-2 to TRBJ2-1, with D perhaps matching TRBD1 (7 bases). Trimming took 1 base from V and 6 from J, leaving 13 bases between them. CDR1 is SGHAT and CDR2 is FQNNGV in the germline V gene. This CDR3 has 15 amino acids. CDR3 region: CASSLVRDRINEQFF. The sequenced part of the CDR3 DNA is TGTGCCAGCAGCTTAGTGCGGGACAGAATCAATGAG.

By sample fraction, this clone is medium-sized. The read falls 3 residues short of the CDR3 end, and the missing part is taken from the germline J gene. This sequence joins TRBV5-1 and TRBJ2-2; D remains unclear. The germline V gene has CDR1 SGHRS and CDR2 YFSETQ. Trimming pared 0 bases from V and 5 bases from J, leaving 11 bases between. The CDR3 spans 15 residues. CDR3 in amino acids: CASSLGAVDTGELFF. CDR3 DNA, as far as it was read: TGCGCCAGCAGCTTGGGGGCAGTAGATACCGGGGAG.

This clone was counted ten times or more. The read terminates 3 residues before the CDR3 end, so the remaining end is supplied by the germline J gene. This chain connects TRBV5-1 to TRBJ1-6, with D perhaps TRBD1 (5 bases). The CDR3 has 16 amino acids. Germline V gene lookup returns CDR1 SGHRS and CDR2 YFSETQ. V was shortened by 2 bases and J by 7 bases, with 16 bases between the two germline ends. CDR3 DNA, as far as it was read: TGCGCCAGCAGCTTTAATCCGCAGGGAACCAATTCACCC. This encodes CASSFNPQGTNSP. The complete CDR3 sequence is CASSFNPQGTNSPLHF.

This clone turned up a few times. The read gets to within 3 residues of the CDR3 end, and the germline J gene fills in the rest. The chain joins TRBV19 to TRBJ1-1, with TRBD1 as a possible D gene (5 bases). CDR3 size: 14 residues. The V gene's germline CDR1 is LNHDA and CDR2 SQIVND (reference sequence). V shed 6 bases and J shed 4 bases, with 15 bases lying between them. The CDR3 bases that were read are TGTGCCAGTAGGCGGGGGAGGGGAGGCACTGAA. Its protein product is CASRRGRGGTE. The whole CDR3 protein is CASRRGRGGTEAFF.

By sample share, this clone is medium-sized. The read ends 3 residues before the CDR3 terminus; that terminus is restored from the germline J gene. V gene TRBV5-1 combines with J gene TRBJ1-2, with 11 bases lining up with TRBD1. Germline CDR1 reads SGHRS; CDR2 reads YFSETQ. The CDR3 covers 15 residues. Trimming removed 7 bases from V and 3 bases from J; junction bases left unmatched: 8. The sequenced part of the CDR3 DNA is TGCGCCAGCGCGACCGGGACAGGGGGATACTATGGC. This encodes CASATGTGGYYG. The complete CDR3 reads CASATGTGGYYGYTF.

Of note for this clone: The missing CDR3 end, 3 residues past where the read stops, is filled in from the germline J gene. This sequence joins TRBV2 and TRBJ2-7, with 7 bases lining up with TRBD1. This CDR3 has 15 amino acids. The trim removed 1 base at V and 0 bases at J, leaving 3 bases unmatched. Germline CDR1 reads SNHLY; CDR2 reads FYNNEI. CDR3 amino acids: CASSEGQGNSYEQYF. CDR3 bases read: TGTGCCAGCAGTGAAGGACAGGGTAACTCCTACGAG.

At least ten counts were recorded for this clone. The read stops 3 residues short of the end of the CDR3; the missing end is completed from the germline J gene. The J gene is TRBJ2-7, the V gene TRBV7-2; 8 bases agree with TRBD1. CDR3 size: 15 residues. The V gene end was trimmed by 6 bases and the J gene end by 2 bases; junction bases not matched to a gene: 9. Germline CDR1 is SGHTA and CDR2 is FQGNSA. The CDR3 loop reads CASSYRQGKTYEQYF. The CDR3 bases that were read are TGTGCCAGCAGTTATAGACAGGGGAAAACCTACGAG.

This clone was found many times. The read is 3 residues too short to cover the CDR3 end, so that end is filled in from the germline J gene. The chain has TRBV13 and TRBJ2-3, with D unclear. CDR3 length: 14 amino acids. V was trimmed by 0 bases and J by 2 bases, leaving 6 bases between them. CDR1 and CDR2 (germline): PRHDT, FYEKMQ (reference sequence). CDR3 residues: CASSLGKATDTQYF. The CDR3 DNA, read in part, is TGTGCCAGCAGCTTAGGTAAGGCCACAGATACG.

This clone was counted at least ten times. The CDR3 goes on 3 residues after the read ends, and that part is filled in from the germline J gene. V gene TRBV5-1 combines with J gene TRBJ2-1, with D possibly matching TRBD1 (5 bases). V shed 4 bases and J shed 7 bases, with 15 bases lying between them. From germline, CDR1 is SGHRS and CDR2 YFSETQ. The CDR3 loop spans 14 amino acids. CDR3 bases read: TGCGCCAGCAGCGTCAGGGATTCATCGAATGAG. Translation: CASSVRDSSNE. The full CDR3 protein reads CASSVRDSSNEQFF. The whole variable domain, filled in from reference TRBV5-1 and TRBJ2-1, reads KAGVTQTPRYLIKTRGQQVTLSCSPISGHRSVSWYQQTPGQGLQFLFEYFSETQRNKGNFPGRFSGRQFSNSRSEMNVSTLELGDSALYLCASSVRDSSNEQFFGPGTRLTVL.

The sample holds many counts of this clone. The missing CDR3 end, 3 residues past where the read stops, is filled in from the germline J gene. This chain connects TRBV7-8 to TRBJ2-3, with unresolved D. The CDR3 spans 14 residues. The V and J ends lost 1 base and 0 bases respectively, with 5 bases between them. Germline lookup yields CDR1 SGHVS and CDR2 FQNEAQ. CDR3 in amino acids: CASSLGRSTDTQYF. Partial CDR3 DNA: TGTGCCAGCAGCTTAGGCAGAAGCACAGATACG. The whole variable domain, remainder taken from reference TRBV7-8 and TRBJ2-3, is GAGVSQSPRYKVAKRGQDVALRCDPISGHVSLFWYQQALGQGPEFLTYFQNEAQLDKSGLPSDRFFAERPEGSVSTLKIQRTQQEDSAVYLCASSLGRSTDTQYFGPGTRLTVL.

This clone was counted ten times or more. With the read ending 3 residues before the CDR3 end, the germline J gene is used to fill in that end. The chain is built from TRBV9 and TRBJ2-3; 11 bases align to TRBD2. The germline CDR1 and CDR2 sequences are SGDLS and YYNGEE. V lost 2 bases to trimming and J lost 3 bases; unmatched junction nucleotides: 2. This CDR3 has 15 residues. Here the CDR3 reads CASSVTSGTTDTQYF. The sequenced CDR3 bases are TGTGCCAGCAGCGTGACTAGCGGGACTACAGATACG.